This section outlines one TCR beta chain sequence together with its context. No antigen is known for it. The sample comes from a study of shared clonotypes between healthy human individuals. Study findings and constraints: On the whole, naive subsets had larger estimated richness than memory subsets had. For naive CD4 cells, roughly 5% of clonotypes were shared across a handful of donors.

V lost 2 bases, J lost 0 bases, and 14 bases lay in between. CDR1 is MDHEN and CDR2 is SYDVKM in the germline V gene. This CDR3 has 17 amino acids. Healthy HIV-negative adults without recent acute infections or vaccinations served as donors. The table came from immunoSEQ multiplex PCR; TCRdb's copy has only in-frame clones and leaves some out. This table holds roughly 2,500,000 clones, approximately 93% found once. The V call is TRBV28, the J call TRBJ1-3; unclear D gene. Sequenced material: naive CD4+ T cells from PBMCs. Regarding subset: CD45RA+ positively selected. This TCR was sampled from a young man in good health. Some clones in this sample may be carry-over from other donors' samples. In DNA, the CDR3 is TGTGCCAGCAGTTTAAGCGATGGGTTTCTCTCTGGAAACACCATATATTTT. It specifies CASSLSDGFLSGNTIYF.